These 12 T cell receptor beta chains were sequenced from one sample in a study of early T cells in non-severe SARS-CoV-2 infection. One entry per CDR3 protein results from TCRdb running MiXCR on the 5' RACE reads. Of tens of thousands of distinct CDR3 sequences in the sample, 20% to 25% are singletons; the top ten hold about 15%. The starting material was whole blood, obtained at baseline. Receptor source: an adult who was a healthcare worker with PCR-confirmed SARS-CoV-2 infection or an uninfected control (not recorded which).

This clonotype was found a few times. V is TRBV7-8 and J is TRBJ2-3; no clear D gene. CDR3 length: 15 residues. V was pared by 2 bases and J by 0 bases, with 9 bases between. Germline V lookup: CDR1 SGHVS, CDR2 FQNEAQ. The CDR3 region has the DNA TGTGCCAGCAGCTTACACCCCTCTAGCACAGATACGCAGTATTTT. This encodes CASSLHPSSTDTQYF.

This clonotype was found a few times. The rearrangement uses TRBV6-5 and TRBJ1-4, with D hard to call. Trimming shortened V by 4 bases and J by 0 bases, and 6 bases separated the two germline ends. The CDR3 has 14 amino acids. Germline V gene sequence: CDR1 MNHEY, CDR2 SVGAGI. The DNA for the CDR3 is TGTGCCAGCAGTTGGGGAACAACTAATGAAAAACTGTTTTTT. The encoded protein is CASSWGTTNEKLFF.

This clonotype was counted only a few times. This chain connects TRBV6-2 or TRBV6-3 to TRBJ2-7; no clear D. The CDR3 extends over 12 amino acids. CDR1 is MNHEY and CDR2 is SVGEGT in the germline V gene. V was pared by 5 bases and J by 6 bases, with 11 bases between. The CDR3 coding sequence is TGTGCCAGCAGTCAGTCGGCTGGCGAGCAGTACTTC. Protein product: CASSQSAGEQYF.

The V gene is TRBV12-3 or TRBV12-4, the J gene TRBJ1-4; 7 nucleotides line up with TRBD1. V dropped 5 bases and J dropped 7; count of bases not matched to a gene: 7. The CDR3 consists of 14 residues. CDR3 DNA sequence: TGTGCCAGCAGTCCAAGGGGGCTGGGTGAAAAACTGTTTTTT. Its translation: CASSPRGLGEKLFF.

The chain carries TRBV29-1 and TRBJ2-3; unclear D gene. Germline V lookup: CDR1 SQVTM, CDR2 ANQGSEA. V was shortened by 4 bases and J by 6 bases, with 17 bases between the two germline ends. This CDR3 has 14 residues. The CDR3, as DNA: TGCAGCGTTGGGGGTCTCAAAGGGCCGGATACGCAGTATTTT. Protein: CSVGGLKGPDTQYF.

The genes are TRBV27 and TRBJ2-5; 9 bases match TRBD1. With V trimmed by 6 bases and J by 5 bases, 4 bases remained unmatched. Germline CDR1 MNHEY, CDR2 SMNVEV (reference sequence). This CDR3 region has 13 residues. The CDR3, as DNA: TGTGCCAGCAGATCCGGGACAGGGGAGACCCAGTACTTC. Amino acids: CASRSGTGETQYF.

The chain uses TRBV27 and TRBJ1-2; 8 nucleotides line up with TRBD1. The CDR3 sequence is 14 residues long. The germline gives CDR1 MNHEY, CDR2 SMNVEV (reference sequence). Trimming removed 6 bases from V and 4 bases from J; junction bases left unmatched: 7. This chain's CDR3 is CASRKTGGFYGYTF. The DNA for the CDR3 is TGTGCCAGCAGAAAAACAGGGGGATTCTATGGCTACACCTTC.

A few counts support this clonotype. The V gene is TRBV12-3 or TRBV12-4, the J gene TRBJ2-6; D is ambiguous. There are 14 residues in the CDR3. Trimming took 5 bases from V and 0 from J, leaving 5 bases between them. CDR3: CASSLFSGANVLTF. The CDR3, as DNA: TGTGCCAGCAGTCTTTTCTCTGGGGCCAACGTCCTGACTTTC.

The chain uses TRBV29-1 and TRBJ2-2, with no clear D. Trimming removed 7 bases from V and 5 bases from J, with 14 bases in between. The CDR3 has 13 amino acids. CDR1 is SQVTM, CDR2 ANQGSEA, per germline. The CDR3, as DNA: TGCAGCGGGGGTAGTGGATTGACCGGGGAGCTGTTTTTT. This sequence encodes CSGGSGLTGELFF.

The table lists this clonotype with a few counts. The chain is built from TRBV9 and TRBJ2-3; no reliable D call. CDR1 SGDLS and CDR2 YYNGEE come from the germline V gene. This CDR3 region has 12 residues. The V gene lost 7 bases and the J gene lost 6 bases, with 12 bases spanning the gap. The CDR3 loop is CASALREDTQYF. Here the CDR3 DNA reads TGTGCCAGCGCCCTTAGAGAGGATACGCAGTATTTT. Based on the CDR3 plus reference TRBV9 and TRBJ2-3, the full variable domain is DSGVTQTPKHLITATGQRVTLRCSPRSGDLSVYWYQQSLDQGLQFLIQYYNGEERAKGNILERFSAQQFPDLHSELNLSSLELGDSALYFCASALREDTQYFGPGTRLTVL.

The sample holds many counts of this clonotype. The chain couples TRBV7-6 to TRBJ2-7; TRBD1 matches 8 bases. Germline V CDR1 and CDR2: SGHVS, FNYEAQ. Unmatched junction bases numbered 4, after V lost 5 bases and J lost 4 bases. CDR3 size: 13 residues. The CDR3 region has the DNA TGTGCCAGCAGCCGAACAGGGGGATACGAGCAGTACTTC. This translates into CASSRTGGYEQYF.

The CDR3 DNA reads TGTGCCAGCTCACCTAGGGACTTAACCTACGAGCAGTACTTC. As protein: CASSPRDLTYEQYF. The V and J genes are TRBV18 and TRBJ2-7, with a tentative D call TRBD2 (6 bases). Trimming removed 3 bases from V and 2 bases from J, with 11 bases in between. The CDR3 covers 14 residues. The germline V gene has CDR1 KGHSH and CDR2 LQKENI.